This T cell receptor beta chain appears in the sequencing data of a study of blood T cell repertoires in COVID-19. Study at large: COVID-19 samples collected from the United States, Italy and Spain covered acute and convalescent phases. T cells, B-cell-depleted T cells, or PBMCs provided the cDNA or gDNA that served as material.

In germline, CDR1 is GTSNPN, CDR2 SVGIG (reference sequence). The CDR3 loop spans 13 amino acids. Germline trimming cut 1 base from V and 11 bases from J; bases unmatched to any gene: 4. This clone was found a few times. Authors' methods: Amplified reference gene primers provided the basis for estimating nucleated cell counts. The repertoire was sequenced with immunoSEQ multiplex PCR; TCRdb's copy has only in-frame clones and lacks some. For V, J and clone size, that table is used; D and trimming come from the DNA. The sample shows 400,000 to 550,000 clones, roughly 89% of them seen only once. This clonotype originated in a woman in her 30s with acute or convalescent COVID-19. What was sequenced was peripheral blood. The chain uses TRBV30 and TRBJ1-6; 8 nucleotides match TRBD1. CDR3 in DNA: TGTGCCTGGAGTGCGGACAGGGAGGCACCCCTCCACTTT. It specifies CAWSADREAPLHF.